A single sample is the source of the 3 T cell receptor beta chains below, sequenced in a study of beta chain features in type 1 diabetes. Study findings and constraints: In every one of the four CD4+ subsets, TCRB CDR3s were moderately but significantly shorter in Type 1 diabetes patients.

Antigens of these TCRs are unknown. The investigators reverse transcribed all of the isolated RNA, so they sequenced expressed TCRB transcripts. Generated by immunoSEQ multiplex PCR, the TCRdb table keeps only in-frame clones and is missing some. The table lists 400,000 or so clones, 9.6% of them singletons. The sequenced sample was central memory CD4+ T cells from blood. Every receptor here comes from a man aged 25 to 40 with type 1 diabetes.

The genes are TRBV30 and TRBJ1-2; 7 positions agree with TRBD1. Germline assignment: CDR1 GTSNPN and CDR2 SVGIG (reference sequence). This CDR3 has 15 amino acids. Unmatched junction bases numbered 15, after V lost 3 bases and J lost 8 bases. The CDR3 DNA reads as TGTGCCTGGAGCCCCCGGGTGACAGGGTACAGGGGCTACACCTTC. It codes for CAWSPRVTGYRGYTF.

The V and J genes are TRBV5-1 and TRBJ2-5; D is unresolved. Germline loops: CDR1 SGHRS, CDR2 YFSETQ. V lost 2 bases to trimming and J lost 0 bases, with 8 bases between them. The CDR3 is made up of 14 amino acids. The CDR3 spells CASSLFEYQETQYF. CDR3 bases: TGCGCCAGCAGCTTATTCGAGTACCAAGAGACCCAGTACTTC.

The J gene is TRBJ2-2, the V gene TRBV6-5; 7 nucleotides match TRBD1. J was trimmed by 15 bases and V by 5 bases; bases with no gene match: 12. Germline CDR1 and CDR2: MNHEY and SVGAGI. This CDR3 is 13 amino acids long. The CDR3 DNA follows: TGTGCCAGCAGTCCGGGACAGTTTAGTAGGGTGTTTTTT. Its protein product is CASSPGQFSRVFF.